This is a list of T cell receptor beta chains from one sample in a study of T cells after yellow fever vaccination. One entry per CDR3 protein results from TCRdb running MiXCR on the 5' RACE reads. The sample contains around 320,000 distinct CDR3 sequences, about 10% of which appear only once. Sequences were derived from CD4+ T cells sorted from PBMCs, sampled 45 days after the yellow fever booster vaccination. The receptors derive from a man aged 18 to 29 who received the YFV17D yellow fever vaccine. Both conserved end residues are part of each CDR3. The D gene is left open where the match is weak. Only part of the rows carry a size: once, few, many, or a class if the clone is expanded.

V gene	clone size	J gene	D gene	CDR3 protein	CDR3 DNA
TRBV12-3/TRBV12-4	many	TRBJ2-7	TRBD2	CASSLGLAGAYEQYF	TGTGCCAGCAGTTTAGGTCTAGCGGGTGCCTACGAGCAGTACTTC
TRBV7-2	-	TRBJ2-3	TRBD1	CATGQANTDTQYF	TGTGCCACAGGACAGGCGAACACAGATACGCAGTATTTT
TRBV7-2	many	TRBJ2-5	TRBD1	CASSFPTGRQETQYF	TGTGCCAGCAGCTTCCCGACAGGGCGCCAAGAGACCCAGTACTTC
TRBV24-1	-	TRBJ1-5	-	CATSDYRTDQPQHF	TGTGCCACCAGTGATTATCGGACCGATCAGCCCCAGCATTTT
TRBV5-1	few	TRBJ1-6	-	CASSLAGSHYNSPLHF	TGCGCCAGCAGCTTGGCCGGGAGCCACTATAATTCACCCCTCCACTTT
TRBV11-3	-	TRBJ2-7	-	CAISCLGGGPEQYF	TGTGCCATCTCTTGTTTGGGGGGGGGGCCCGAGCAGTACTTC
TRBV5-1	few	TRBJ2-3	-	CASSLVLQAGTDTQYF	TGCGCCAGCAGCTTGGTCCTCCAGGCCGGCACAGATACGCAGTATTTT
TRBV5-1	many	TRBJ2-4	TRBD1	CASSFATGENIQYF	TGCGCCAGCAGCTTCGCGACAGGGGAAAACATTCAGTACTTC
TRBV4-2	few	TRBJ1-5	-	CASSQDLAAQPQHF	TGTGCCAGCAGCCAAGATCTCGCGGCTCAGCCCCAGCATTTT
TRBV18	few	TRBJ2-5	-	CASSPRRGDFQETQYF	TGTGCCAGCTCACCACGGAGGGGCGACTTCCAAGAGACCCAGTACTTC
TRBV5-4	few	TRBJ2-5	TRBD1	CASSSGQGGNGQETQYF	TGTGCCAGCAGCTCCGGACAGGGGGGGAATGGCCAAGAGACCCAGTACTTC
TRBV10-3	-	TRBJ2-1	TRBD1	CAISGGRQGSRNEQFF	TGTGCCATCAGTGGGGGGAGACAGGGGTCCCGCAATGAGCAGTTCTTC
TRBV7-9	-	TRBJ1-2	-	CASSFFPGGYTF	TGTGCCAGCAGCTTCTTTCCCGGTGGCTACACCTTC
TRBV27	few	TRBJ1-1	-	CASTSRGARTEAFF	TGTGCCAGCACATCTAGGGGGGCTCGCACTGAAGCTTTCTTT
TRBV30	-	TRBJ2-5	-	CAWRAGWETQYF	TGTGCCTGGAGGGCAGGGTGGGAGACCCAGTACTTC
TRBV7-8	few	TRBJ2-3	-	CASSPKKDTQYF	TGTGCCAGCAGCCCCAAAAAGGATACGCAGTATTTT
TRBV6-2/TRBV6-3	-	TRBJ2-2	TRBD2	CASRAGTRGTGELFF	TGTGCCAGCAGGGCCGGGACTAGGGGCACCGGGGAGCTGTTTTTT